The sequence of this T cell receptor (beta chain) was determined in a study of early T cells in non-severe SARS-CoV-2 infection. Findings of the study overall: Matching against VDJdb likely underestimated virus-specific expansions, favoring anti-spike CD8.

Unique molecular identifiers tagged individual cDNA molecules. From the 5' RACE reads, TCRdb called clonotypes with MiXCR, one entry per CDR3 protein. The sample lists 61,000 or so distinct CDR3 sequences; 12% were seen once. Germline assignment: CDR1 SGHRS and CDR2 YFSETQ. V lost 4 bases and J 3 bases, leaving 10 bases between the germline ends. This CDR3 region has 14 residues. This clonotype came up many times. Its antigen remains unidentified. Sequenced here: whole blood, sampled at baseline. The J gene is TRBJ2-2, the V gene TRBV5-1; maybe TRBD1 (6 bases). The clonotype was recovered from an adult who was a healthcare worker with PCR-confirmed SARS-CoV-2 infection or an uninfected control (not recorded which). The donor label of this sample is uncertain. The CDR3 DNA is TGCGCCAGCAGCCCACAGGGACACACCGGGGAGCTGTTTTTT. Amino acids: CASSPQGHTGELFF.